This TCR beta chain was profiled in a study of cytomegalovirus exposure and HLA in healthy donors. Whole-study findings and limits: Data from an earlier analysis indicated that most TCR beta V segments were productive either about 87% or about 30% of the time. An observed cluster of highly shared sequence variants was recorded as a likely sequencing artifact.

The primer mix had 60 Vbeta and 13 Jbeta primers. As handled by the study authors: An analysis that came later counted 77 million or so unique TCR beta chains, around 12 million shared. Sequencing was performed with immunoSEQ multiplex PCR; in TCRdb, only in-frame clones are kept and a portion is missing. V and J calls and clone size follow that table, whereas D and trimming were derived from the DNA. The sample has 150,000 to 200,000 clones, about 79% seen once. For this clone: Antigen unknown.

The CDR3 runs to 15 residues. Germline values: CDR1 SNHLY, CDR2 FYNNEI. V lost 6 bases and J lost 8; bases outside the gene matches: 12. This receptor was taken from a middle-aged man in good health and CMV-seropositive. Material: PBMCs. The chain couples TRBV2 to TRBJ1-1, with 10 bases matching TRBD1. For the CDR3, the DNA is TGTGCCAGCAGACCTGGGACAGGGGCGTACCCCGAAGCTTTCTTT. It is translated as CASRPGTGAYPEAFF.